This T cell receptor beta chain stems from a study of Ad26.COV2.S vaccination and SARS-CoV-2 variants. Study summary: As a participant in COV1001, the donor was in the Ad26.COV2.S trial arm.

This sample's treatment: roughly 19 received Ad26.COV2.S at low or high dose, single or two shots; roughly 5 received placebo; per-sample allocation not given. Sampling happened 63 days after the first vaccine or placebo injection. The germline V gene has CDR1 KGHSH and CDR2 LQKENI. V was trimmed by 3 bases and J by 0 bases, leaving 21 bases between them. There are 19 residues in the CDR3. Some clones are missing from TCRdb's copy, which holds only in-frame ones; the method was immunoSEQ multiplex PCR. The profile shows roughly 400,000 clones, around 93% of them singletons. Material: peripheral blood, obtained in a trial of Ad26.COV2.S vaccine versus placebo. The clonotype originates from a person between 18 and 65 years old who received the Ad26.COV2.S COVID-19 vaccine or a placebo. J is TRBJ1-5 and V is TRBV18; TRBD1 might be the D (6 bases). Here the CDR3 reads CASSPRTLRRGNSNQPQHF. The CDR3 bases are TGTGCCAGCTCACCTAGGACCCTTAGGAGGGGGAATAGCAATCAGCCCCAGCATTTT. The full variable domain, with the rest looked up from reference TRBV18 and TRBJ1-5, is NAGVMQNPRHLVRRRGQEARLRCSPMKGHSHVYWYRQLPEEGLKFMVYLQKENIIDESGMPKERFSAEFPKEGPSILRIQQVVRGDSAAYFCASSPRTLRRGNSNQPQHFGDGTRLSIL.